The text below deals with one T cell receptor beta chain. Its specificity is unknown. These data are taken from a study of memory CD4+ T cells and cytomegalovirus serostatus. Study conclusions and caveats: CD4+ memory repertoires contained about 40% of the roughly 160 reported CMV TCRbeta sequences.

The sort gate was single viable CD3+CD4+CD8-CD45RO+ cells for memory CD4+ T cells. Serostatus was set by detecting CMV pp150, pp28, p38, p52 IgG. Germline CDR1 reads SEHNR; CDR2 reads FQNEAQ (reference sequence). Trimming left V 1 base short and J 9 bases short, with 19 bases between. The CDR3 sequence is 17 residues long. Original handling: After removing out-of-frame reads, around 2,100,000 distinct TCRbeta sequences remained. The assay was immunoSEQ multiplex PCR, and TCRdb's table has in-frame clones only and misses some. For V, J and clone size, that table is used; D and trimming come from the DNA. Of tens of thousands of clones listed, around 76% are singletons.

Material: memory CD4+ T cells from blood. The sequence was collected from an adult in good health and CMV-seronegative. The chain uses TRBV7-9 and TRBJ1-6; weak D call: TRBD1 (5 bases). The CDR3 loop reads CASSLGGTDNTASPLHF. The CDR3 coding sequence is TGTGCCAGCAGCTTAGGGGGGACGGATAATACCGCTTCACCCCTCCACTTT.